This entry concerns a single T cell receptor beta chain. Its antigen is as yet unknown. Trimming stripped 3 bases from V and 6 bases from J, with 8 bases between. Germline loops: CDR1 MDHEN, CDR2 SYDVKM. The CDR3 loop spans 12 amino acids. This record comes from a study of T cell responses to AZD1222 COVID-19 vaccine. Overall study context: Recipients boosted at about 4 weeks or about 12 weeks are pooled. Study findings and constraints: Donors skewed white British and female; clonal diversity was possibly underestimated. Distributed over spike, vaccine-associated CD4 TCRs predominated at 160-218 and 743-854. Variant regions that are unmutated are reportedly the target of nearly half of spike-specific TCRs.

Sequenced by immunoSEQ multiplex PCR; TCRdb stores in-frame clones only, minus some. The data hold 100,000 to 140,000 clones, with around 92% observed a single time. The chain carries TRBV28 and TRBJ1-2; possible D gene TRBD1, 5 bases. The sample was peripheral blood, taken on day 0 of AZD1222 vaccination. This TCR came from an adult in good health. CDR3 coding DNA: TGTGCCAGCAGTTTGGGGGGACATGGCTACACCTTC. Its translation: CASSLGGHGYTF.